The 9 T cell receptor beta chains given below trace back to one sample, sequenced in a study of blood T cell repertoires in COVID-19. Repertoires were generated with immunoSEQ multiplex PCR, while TCRdb's copy carries only in-frame clones and drops some. This sample has around 80,000 clones; about three quarters occur once, and the top ten carry less than 20%. The sample taken for sequencing was peripheral blood. These TCRs come from a woman over 75 with active or convalescent COVID-19.

The chain combines TRBV18 with TRBJ1-2; D is uncertain. The V gene lost 6 bases and the J gene lost 3 bases, with 11 bases spanning the gap. The CDR3 is made up of 13 amino acids. Germline V gives CDR1 KGHSH, CDR2 LQKENI. CDR3 sequence reads: CASSPTEYYGYTF. The DNA for the CDR3 is TGTGCCAGCTCCCCAACAGAGTACTATGGCTACACCTTC.

This clone has a handful of counts. This rearrangement joins TRBV7-2 to TRBJ2-1, with a tentative D call TRBD2 (5 bases). V lost 6 bases and J 5 bases, leaving 17 bases between the germline ends. This CDR3 has 15 amino acids. Germline V gene sequence: CDR1 SGHTA, CDR2 FQGNSA. In DNA, the CDR3 is TGTGCCAGCAGTATGACTCTTAACGGGGACAATGAGCAGTTCTTC. This sequence encodes CASSMTLNGDNEQFF.

This clone was observed a handful of times. This chain links TRBV5-5 with TRBJ1-2; D is unclear. V was shortened by 0 bases and J by 4 bases, with 13 bases between the two germline ends. There are 15 residues in the CDR3. Germline CDR1 reads SGHKS; CDR2 reads YYEKEE (reference sequence). For the CDR3, the DNA is TGTGCCAGCAGCTTGGGTCCCGAACAGATCTATGGCTACACCTTC. Protein sequence: CASSLGPEQIYGYTF.

V is TRBV3-1 (or the pseudogene TRBV3-2) and J is TRBJ2-3, with D tentatively TRBD2 (6 bases). Per the germline V gene, CDR1 is LGHDT and CDR2 is YNNKEL (reference sequence). The V gene lost 2 bases and the J gene lost 0 bases, with 12 bases spanning the gap. The CDR3 loop spans 16 amino acids. Here the CDR3 DNA reads TGTGCCAGCAGCCAACCCATAGCGGCTAGCACAGATACGCAGTATTTT. It specifies CASSQPIAASTDTQYF.

The chain joins TRBV5-6 to TRBJ1-2, with D tentatively TRBD1 (6 bases). Germline CDR1 SGHDT, CDR2 YYEEEE. This CDR3 has 13 residues. V shed 5 bases and J shed 6 bases, with 14 bases lying between them. The CDR3 nucleotides read TGTGCCAGCAGTTTCACAGGGTCCGATGGCTACACCTTC. Amino acid sequence: CASSFTGSDGYTF.

This rearrangement joins TRBV25-1 to TRBJ2-3, with 9 bases identical to TRBD2. CDR1 is MGHDK, CDR2 SYGVNS, per germline. Trimming at V came to 1 base and at J to 5 bases, leaving 7 bases not matched to a gene. The CDR3 covers 16 residues. The CDR3 coding sequence is TGTGCCAGCAGTGAATGGGCGGGGGGGCATCAAGATACGCAGTATTTT. This gives the protein CASSEWAGGHQDTQYF. Using reference TRBV25-1 and TRBJ2-3 for the parts outside the CDR3, the full variable domain is EADIYQTPRYLVIGTGKKITLECSQTMGHDKMYWYQQDPGMELHLIHYSYGVNSTEKGDLSSESTVSRIRTEHFPLTLESARPSHTSQYLCASSEWAGGHQDTQYFGPGTRLTVL.

A remark on this clone: The junction departs from germline at one end; a sequencing error may be responsible. The V gene is TRBV28, the J gene TRBJ1-2, with D maybe TRBD1 (5 bases). Per the germline V gene, CDR1 is MDHEN and CDR2 is SYDVKM. The CDR3 runs to 15 residues. The CDR3 DNA reads as TGTGCCAGCAGGCCGGACACTTCCCCGAACTTTGGCTACACCTTC. Protein sequence: CASRPDTSPNFGYTF.

This chain connects TRBV5-1 to TRBJ1-4; the match to TRBD1 covers 7 bases. V was pared by 1 base and J by 6 bases, with 6 bases of the junction left unmatched. The CDR3 runs 15 residues. From germline, CDR1 is SGHRS and CDR2 YFSETQ. In nucleotides, the CDR3 is TGCGCCAGCAGCTTGAGAGGGGGCGGGGATGAAAAACTGTTTTTT. This translates into CASSLRGGGDEKLFF.

This chain links TRBV7-2 with TRBJ2-7, with D unclear. The V gene's germline CDR1 is SGHTA and CDR2 FQGNSA. The CDR3 sequence is 15 residues long. Trimming removed 2 bases at V and 2 bases at J, with 13 bases between. The CDR3 here is CASSLSHLATYEQYF. The CDR3 DNA follows: TGTGCCAGCAGCTTATCCCACTTAGCCACCTACGAGCAGTACTTC.